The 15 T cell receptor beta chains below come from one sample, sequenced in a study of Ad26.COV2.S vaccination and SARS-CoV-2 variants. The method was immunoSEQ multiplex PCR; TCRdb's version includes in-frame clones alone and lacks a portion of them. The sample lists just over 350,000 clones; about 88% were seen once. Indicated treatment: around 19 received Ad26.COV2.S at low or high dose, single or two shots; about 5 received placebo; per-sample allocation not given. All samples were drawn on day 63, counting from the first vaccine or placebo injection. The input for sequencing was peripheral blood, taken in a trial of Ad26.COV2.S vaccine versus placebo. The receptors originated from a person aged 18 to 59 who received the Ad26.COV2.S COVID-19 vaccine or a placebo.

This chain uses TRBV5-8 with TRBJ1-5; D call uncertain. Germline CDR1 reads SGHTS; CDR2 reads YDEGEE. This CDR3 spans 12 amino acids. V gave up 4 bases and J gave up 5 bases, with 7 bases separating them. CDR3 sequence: CASSLTYQPQHF. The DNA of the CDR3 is TGTGCCAGCAGCCTTACTTATCAGCCCCAGCATTTT.

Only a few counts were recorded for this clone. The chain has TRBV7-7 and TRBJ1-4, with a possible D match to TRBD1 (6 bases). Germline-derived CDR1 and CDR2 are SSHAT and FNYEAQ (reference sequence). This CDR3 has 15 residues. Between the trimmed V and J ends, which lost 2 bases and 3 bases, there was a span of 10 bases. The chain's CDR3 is CASSLKGQPNEKLFF. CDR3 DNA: TGTGCCAGCAGCTTAAAAGGACAGCCTAATGAAAAACTGTTTTTT.

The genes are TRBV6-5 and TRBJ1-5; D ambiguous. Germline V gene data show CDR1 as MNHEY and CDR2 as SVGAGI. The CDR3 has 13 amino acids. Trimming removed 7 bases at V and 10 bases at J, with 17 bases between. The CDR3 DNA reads TGTGCCAGCACCGACACTCTGGTCCAACCCCAGCATTTT. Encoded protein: CASTDTLVQPQHF.

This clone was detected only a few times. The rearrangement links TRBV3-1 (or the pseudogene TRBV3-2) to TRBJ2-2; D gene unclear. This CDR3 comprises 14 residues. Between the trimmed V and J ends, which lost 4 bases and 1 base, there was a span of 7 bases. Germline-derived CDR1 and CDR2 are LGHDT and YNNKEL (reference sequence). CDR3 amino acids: CASSLVGNTGELFF. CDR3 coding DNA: TGTGCCAGCAGCCTCGTTGGGAACACCGGGGAGCTGTTTTTT.

CDR3 bases: TGTGCCAGCAGCGTAAACCCAAGCGGGGGGGAAGGCTACACCTTC. Translated: CASSVNPSGGEGYTF. V and J are TRBV9 and TRBJ1-2, with D possibly matching TRBD1 (5 bases). This CDR3 spans 15 amino acids. With 1 base removed from V and 8 bases from J, the gap between germline ends came to 18 bases. The germline V gene encodes CDR1 SGDLS and CDR2 YYNGEE. Supplemented by reference TRBV9 and TRBJ1-2, the full variable domain reads DSGVTQTPKHLITATGQRVTLRCSPRSGDLSVYWYQQSLDQGLQFLIQYYNGEERAKGNILERFSAQQFPDLHSELNLSSLELGDSALYFCASSVNPSGGEGYTFGSGTRLTVV.

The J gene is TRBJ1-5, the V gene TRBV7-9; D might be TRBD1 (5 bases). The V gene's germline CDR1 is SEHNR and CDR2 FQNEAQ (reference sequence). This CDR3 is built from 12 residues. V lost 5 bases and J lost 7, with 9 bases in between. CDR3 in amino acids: CASSLDIQPQHF. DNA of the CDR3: TGTGCCAGCAGCCTGGACATCCAGCCCCAGCATTTT.

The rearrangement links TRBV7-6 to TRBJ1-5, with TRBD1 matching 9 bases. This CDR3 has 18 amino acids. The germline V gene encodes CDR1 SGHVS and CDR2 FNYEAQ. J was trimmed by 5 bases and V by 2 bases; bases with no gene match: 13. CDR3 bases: TGTGCCAGCAGCTTACAACCTGTGGGACAGGGTACACATCAGCCCCAGCATTTT. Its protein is CASSLQPVGQGTHQPQHF.

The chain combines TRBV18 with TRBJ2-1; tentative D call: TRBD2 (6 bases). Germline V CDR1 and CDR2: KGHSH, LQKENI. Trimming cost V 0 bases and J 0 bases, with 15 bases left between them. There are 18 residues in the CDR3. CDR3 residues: CASSPPLGAGSSYNEQFF. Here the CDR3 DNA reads TGTGCCAGCTCACCACCGCTAGGGGCCGGGAGCTCCTACAATGAGCAGTTCTTC.

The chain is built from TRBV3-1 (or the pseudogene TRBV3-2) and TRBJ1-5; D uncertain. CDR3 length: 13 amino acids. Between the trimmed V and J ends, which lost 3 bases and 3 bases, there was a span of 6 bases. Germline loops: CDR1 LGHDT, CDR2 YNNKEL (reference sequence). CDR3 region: CASSQALNQPQHF. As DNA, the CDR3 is TGTGCCAGCAGCCAGGCTCTCAATCAGCCCCAGCATTTT.

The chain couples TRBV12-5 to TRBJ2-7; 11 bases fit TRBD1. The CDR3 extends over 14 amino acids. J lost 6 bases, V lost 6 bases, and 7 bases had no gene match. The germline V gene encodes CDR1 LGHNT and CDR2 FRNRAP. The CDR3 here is CASGQDRGHVEQYF. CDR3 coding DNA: TGTGCTAGTGGACAGGACAGGGGGCATGTCGAGCAGTACTTC.

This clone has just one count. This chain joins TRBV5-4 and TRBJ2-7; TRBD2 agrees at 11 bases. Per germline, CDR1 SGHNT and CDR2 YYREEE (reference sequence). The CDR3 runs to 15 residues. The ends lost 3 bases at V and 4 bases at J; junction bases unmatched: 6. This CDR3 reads CASSSVAGGPYEQYF. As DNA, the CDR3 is TGTGCCAGCAGCTCCGTAGCGGGGGGGCCTTACGAGCAGTACTTC. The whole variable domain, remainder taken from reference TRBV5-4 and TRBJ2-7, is ETGVTQSPTHLIKTRGQQVTLRCSSQSGHNTVSWYQQALGQGPQFIFQYYREEENGRGNFPPRFSGLQFPNYSSELNVNALELDDSALYLCASSSVAGGPYEQYFGPGTRLTVT.

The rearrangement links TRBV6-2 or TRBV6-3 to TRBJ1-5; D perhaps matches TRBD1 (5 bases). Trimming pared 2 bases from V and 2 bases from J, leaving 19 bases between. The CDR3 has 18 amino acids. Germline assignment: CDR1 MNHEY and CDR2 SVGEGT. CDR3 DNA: TGTGCCAGCAGTTACCCCCTCTCCAGGGAGTCGCGCAATCAGCCCCAGCATTTT. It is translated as CASSYPLSRESRNQPQHF.

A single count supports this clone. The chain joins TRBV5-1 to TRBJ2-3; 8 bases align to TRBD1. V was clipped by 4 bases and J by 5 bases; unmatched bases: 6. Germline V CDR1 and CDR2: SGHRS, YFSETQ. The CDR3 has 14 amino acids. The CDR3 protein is CASSKDREKDTQYF. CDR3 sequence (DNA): TGCGCCAGCAGCAAGGACAGGGAAAAAGATACGCAGTATTTT. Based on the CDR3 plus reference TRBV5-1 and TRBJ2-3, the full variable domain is KAGVTQTPRYLIKTRGQQVTLSCSPISGHRSVSWYQQTPGQGLQFLFEYFSETQRNKGNFPGRFSGRQFSNSRSEMNVSTLELGDSALYLCASSKDREKDTQYFGPGTRLTVL.

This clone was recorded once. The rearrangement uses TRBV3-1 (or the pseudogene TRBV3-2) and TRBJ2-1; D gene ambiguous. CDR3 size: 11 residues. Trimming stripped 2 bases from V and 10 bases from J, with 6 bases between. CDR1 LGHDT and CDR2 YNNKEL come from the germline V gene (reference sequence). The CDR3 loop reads CASSQRAEQFF. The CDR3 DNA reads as TGTGCCAGCAGCCAACGGGCCGAGCAGTTCTTC.

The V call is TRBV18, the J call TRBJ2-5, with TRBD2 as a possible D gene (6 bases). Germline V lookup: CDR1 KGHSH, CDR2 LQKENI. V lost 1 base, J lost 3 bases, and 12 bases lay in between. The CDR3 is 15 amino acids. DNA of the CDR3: TGTGCCAGCTCACCACTGCCTAGCGCCGAAGAGACCCAGTACTTC. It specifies CASSPLPSAEETQYF.